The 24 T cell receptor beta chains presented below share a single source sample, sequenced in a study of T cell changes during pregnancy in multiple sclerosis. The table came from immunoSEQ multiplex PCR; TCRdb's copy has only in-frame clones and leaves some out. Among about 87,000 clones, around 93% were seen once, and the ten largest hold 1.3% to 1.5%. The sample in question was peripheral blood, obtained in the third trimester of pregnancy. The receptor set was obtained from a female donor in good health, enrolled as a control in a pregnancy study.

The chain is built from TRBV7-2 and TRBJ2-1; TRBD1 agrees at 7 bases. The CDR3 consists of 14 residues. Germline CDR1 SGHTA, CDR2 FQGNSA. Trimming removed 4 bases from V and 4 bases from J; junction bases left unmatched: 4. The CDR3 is CASSYRQGYNEQFF. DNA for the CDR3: TGTGCCAGCAGCTACCGACAGGGTTACAATGAGCAGTTCTTC.

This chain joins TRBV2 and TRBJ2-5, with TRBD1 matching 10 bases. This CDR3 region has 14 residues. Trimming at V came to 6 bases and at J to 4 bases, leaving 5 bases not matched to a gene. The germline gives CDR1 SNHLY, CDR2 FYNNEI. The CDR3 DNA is TGTGCCAGCAGAGCCGACAGGGGGCCAGAGACCCAGTACTTC. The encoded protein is CASRADRGPETQYF.

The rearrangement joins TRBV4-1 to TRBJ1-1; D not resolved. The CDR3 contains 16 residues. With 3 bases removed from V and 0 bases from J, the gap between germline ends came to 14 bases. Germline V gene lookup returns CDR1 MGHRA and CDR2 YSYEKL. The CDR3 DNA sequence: TGCGCCAGCAGCCAGCTCTATAGCAGCCTGAACACTGAAGCTTTCTTT. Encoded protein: CASSQLYSSLNTEAFF.

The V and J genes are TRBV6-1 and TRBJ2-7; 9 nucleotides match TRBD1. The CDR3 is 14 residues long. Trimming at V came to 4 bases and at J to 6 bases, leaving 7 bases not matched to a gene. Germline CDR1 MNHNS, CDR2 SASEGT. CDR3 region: CASSVGTGSLEQYF. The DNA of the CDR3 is TGTGCCAGCAGTGTGGGGACAGGGTCCCTCGAGCAGTACTTC.

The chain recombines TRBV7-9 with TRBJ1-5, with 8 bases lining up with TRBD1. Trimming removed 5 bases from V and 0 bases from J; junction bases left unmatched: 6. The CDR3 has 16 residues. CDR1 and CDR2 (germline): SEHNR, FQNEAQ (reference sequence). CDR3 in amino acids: CASSAGQGYSNQPQHF. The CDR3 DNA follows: TGTGCCAGCAGCGCAGGACAGGGATATAGCAATCAGCCCCAGCATTTT.

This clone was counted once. The DNA for the CDR3 is TGTGCCAGCAGCTTTTATAGGGGCTACGAGCAGTACTTC. Protein: CASSFYRGYEQYF. This sequence joins TRBV7-2 and TRBJ2-7; TRBD1 is a possible D gene (5 bases). Trimming took off 3 bases at V and 3 bases at J, with 9 bases between the two ends. The germline V gene encodes CDR1 SGHTA and CDR2 FQGNSA. The CDR3 has 13 residues. Full variable domain (remainder filled in from reference TRBV7-2 and TRBJ2-7): GAGVSQSPSNKVTEKGKDVELRCDPISGHTALYWYRQSLGQGLEFLIYFQGNSAPDKSGLPSDRFSAERTGGSVSTLTIQRTQQEDSAVYLCASSFYRGYEQYFGPGTRLTVT.

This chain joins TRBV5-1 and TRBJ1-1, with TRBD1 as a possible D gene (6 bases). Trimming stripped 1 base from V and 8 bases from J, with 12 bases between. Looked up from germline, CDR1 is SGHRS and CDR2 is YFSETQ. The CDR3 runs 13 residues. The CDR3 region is CASSLTGPREAFF. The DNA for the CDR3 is TGCGCCAGCAGCTTGACAGGGCCGAGAGAAGCTTTCTTT.

CDR3 sequence reads: CSILAGITDTQYF. In nucleotides, the CDR3 is TGCAGCATATTAGCGGGGATCACAGATACGCAGTATTTT. This chain links TRBV29-1 with TRBJ2-3; 8 nucleotides align to TRBD2. CDR3 length: 13 residues. Germline V gene data show CDR1 as SQVTM and CDR2 as ANQGSEA. Unmatched junction bases numbered 6, after V lost 8 bases and J lost 2 bases.

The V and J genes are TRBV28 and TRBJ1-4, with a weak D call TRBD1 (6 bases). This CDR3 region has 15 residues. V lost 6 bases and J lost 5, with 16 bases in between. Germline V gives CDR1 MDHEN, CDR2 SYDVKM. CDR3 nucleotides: TGTGCCAGCAGCGGCTCCCTGGGGGCGAATGAAAAACTGTTTTTT. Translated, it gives CASSGSLGANEKLFF.

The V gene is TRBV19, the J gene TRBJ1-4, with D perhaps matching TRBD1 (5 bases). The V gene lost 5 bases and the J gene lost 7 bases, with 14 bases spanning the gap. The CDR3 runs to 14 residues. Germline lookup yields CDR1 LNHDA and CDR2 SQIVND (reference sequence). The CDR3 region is CASSYPGRGEKLFF. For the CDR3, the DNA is TGTGCCAGTAGTTACCCAGGGAGGGGTGAAAAACTGTTTTTT.

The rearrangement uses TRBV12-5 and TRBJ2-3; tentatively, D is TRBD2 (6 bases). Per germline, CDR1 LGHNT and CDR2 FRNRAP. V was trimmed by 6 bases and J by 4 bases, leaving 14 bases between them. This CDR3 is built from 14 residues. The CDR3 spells CASGPSGSADTQYF. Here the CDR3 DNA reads TGTGCTAGTGGCCCCTCCGGGAGCGCAGATACGCAGTATTTT.

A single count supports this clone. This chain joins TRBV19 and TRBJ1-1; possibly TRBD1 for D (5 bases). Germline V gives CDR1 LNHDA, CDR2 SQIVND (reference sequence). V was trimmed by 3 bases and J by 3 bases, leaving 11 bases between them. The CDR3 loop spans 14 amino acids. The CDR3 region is CASSIRASDTEAFF. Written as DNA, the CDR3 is TGTGCCAGTAGTATCAGGGCTTCGGACACTGAAGCTTTCTTT.

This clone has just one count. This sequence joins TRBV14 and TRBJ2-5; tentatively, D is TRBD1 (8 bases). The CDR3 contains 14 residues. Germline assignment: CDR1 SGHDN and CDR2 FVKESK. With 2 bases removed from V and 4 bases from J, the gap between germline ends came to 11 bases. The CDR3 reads CASSQNRGGETQYF. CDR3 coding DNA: TGTGCCAGCAGCCAAAACAGGGGGGGAGAGACCCAGTACTTC.

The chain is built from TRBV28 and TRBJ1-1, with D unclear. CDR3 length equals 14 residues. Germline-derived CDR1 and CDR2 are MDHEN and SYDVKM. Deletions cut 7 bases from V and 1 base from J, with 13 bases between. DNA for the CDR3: TGTGCCAGCATCTCCGCCGACAAGAACACTGAAGCTTTCTTT. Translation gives CASISADKNTEAFF.

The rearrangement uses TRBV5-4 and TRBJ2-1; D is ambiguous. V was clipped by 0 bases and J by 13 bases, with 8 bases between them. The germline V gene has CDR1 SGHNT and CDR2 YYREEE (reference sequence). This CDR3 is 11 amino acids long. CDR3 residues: CASSLAGSQFF. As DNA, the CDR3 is TGTGCCAGCAGCTTGGCTGGCTCTCAGTTCTTC.

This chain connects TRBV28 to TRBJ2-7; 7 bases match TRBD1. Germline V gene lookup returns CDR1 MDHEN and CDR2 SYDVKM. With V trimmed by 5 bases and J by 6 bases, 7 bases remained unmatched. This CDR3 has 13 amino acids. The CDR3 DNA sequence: TGTGCCAGCAGTCGTTCGGACAGGCCCGAGCAGTACTTC. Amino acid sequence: CASSRSDRPEQYF.

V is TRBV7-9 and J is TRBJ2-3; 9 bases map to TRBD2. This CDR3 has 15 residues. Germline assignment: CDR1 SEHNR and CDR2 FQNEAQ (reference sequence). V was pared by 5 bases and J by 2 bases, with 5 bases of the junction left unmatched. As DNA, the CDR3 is TGTGCCAGCAGCCTGACTAGCGGCCTCACAGATACGCAGTATTTT. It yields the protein CASSLTSGLTDTQYF.

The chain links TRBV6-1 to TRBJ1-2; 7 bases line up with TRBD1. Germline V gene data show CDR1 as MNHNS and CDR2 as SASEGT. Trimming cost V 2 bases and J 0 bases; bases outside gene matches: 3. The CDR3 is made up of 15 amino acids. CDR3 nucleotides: TGTGCCAGCAGTGAACTCAGGGGGGCTAACTATGGCTACACCTTC. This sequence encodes CASSELRGANYGYTF.

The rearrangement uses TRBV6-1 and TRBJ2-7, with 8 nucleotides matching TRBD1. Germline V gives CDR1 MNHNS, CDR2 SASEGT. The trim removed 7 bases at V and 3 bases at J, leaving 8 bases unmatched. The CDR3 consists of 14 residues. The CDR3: CASTRGQGLYEQYF. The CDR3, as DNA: TGTGCCAGCACCAGAGGACAGGGCCTCTACGAGCAGTACTTC.

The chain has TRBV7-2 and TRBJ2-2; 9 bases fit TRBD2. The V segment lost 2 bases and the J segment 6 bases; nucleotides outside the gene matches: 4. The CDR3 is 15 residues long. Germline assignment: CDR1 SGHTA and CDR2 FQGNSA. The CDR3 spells CASSLLTSGAGELFF. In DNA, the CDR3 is TGTGCCAGCAGCTTATTGACTAGCGGAGCCGGGGAGCTGTTTTTT.

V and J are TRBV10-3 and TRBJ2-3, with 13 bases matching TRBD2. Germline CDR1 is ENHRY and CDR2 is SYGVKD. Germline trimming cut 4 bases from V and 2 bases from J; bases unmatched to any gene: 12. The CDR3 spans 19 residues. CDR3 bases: TGTGCCATCAGTGGGACTAGCGGGAGTTGGTGGGGCTTCACAGATACGCAGTATTTT. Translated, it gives CAISGTSGSWWGFTDTQYF.

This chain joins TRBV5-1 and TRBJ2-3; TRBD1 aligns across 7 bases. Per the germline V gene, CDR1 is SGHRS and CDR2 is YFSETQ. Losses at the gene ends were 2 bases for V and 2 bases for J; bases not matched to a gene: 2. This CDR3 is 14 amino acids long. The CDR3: CASSLGQVTDTQYF. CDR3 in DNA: TGCGCCAGCAGCTTAGGACAGGTCACAGATACGCAGTATTTT.

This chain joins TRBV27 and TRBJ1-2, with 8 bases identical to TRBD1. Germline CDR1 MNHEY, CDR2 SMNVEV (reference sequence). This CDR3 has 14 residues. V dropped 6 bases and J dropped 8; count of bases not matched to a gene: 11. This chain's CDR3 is CASRPTGVLHGYTF. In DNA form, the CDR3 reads TGTGCCAGCAGACCGACAGGGGTCTTACACGGCTACACCTTC.

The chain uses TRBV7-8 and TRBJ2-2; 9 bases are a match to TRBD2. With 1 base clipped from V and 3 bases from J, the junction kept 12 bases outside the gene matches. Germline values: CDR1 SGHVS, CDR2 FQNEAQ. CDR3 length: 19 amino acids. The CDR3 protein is CASSLELLAGEGDTGELFF. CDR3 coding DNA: TGTGCCAGCAGCTTAGAGTTGTTAGCGGGAGAGGGAGACACCGGGGAGCTGTTTTTT.